Listed below are T cell receptor beta chains from one sample, sequenced in a study of beta chain features in type 1 diabetes. Produced via immunoSEQ multiplex PCR; TCRdb's table is partial and in-frame only. Here the sample spans hundreds of thousands of clones, around 9.9% being singletons. The sequenced material came from naive CD4+ T cells from blood. The receptors were gathered from a man under 40 with type 1 diabetes. The CDR3 runs from the conserved cysteine through the conserved F or W. D genes are given only for firm matches. A clone size is listed for some rows: how often the clone was seen (once, few, many), or a class if it is expanded.

size: NA; V: TRBV15; D: NA; J: TRBJ2-4; DNA: TGTGCCACCAGCAGAGATCAGGTTCTGGGAAACATTCAGTACTTC; CDR3: CATSRDQVLGNIQYF
size: few; V: TRBV28; D: NA; J: TRBJ2-5; DNA: TGTGCCAGCAGTGGGACATACCCTCGGGAGACCCAGTACTTC; CDR3: CASSGTYPRETQYF
size: few; V: TRBV30; D: TRBD2; J: TRBJ2-1; DNA: TGTGCCTGGAGTGTCGGGGGGGGGTACAATGAGCAGTTCTTC; CDR3: CAWSVGGGYNEQFF
size: NA; V: TRBV29-1; D: TRBD1; J: TRBJ1-5; DNA: TGCAGCGCAAAGACAGGGGGACAAAATCAGCCCCAGCATTTT; CDR3: CSAKTGGQNQPQHF
size: NA; V: TRBV5-1; D: TRBD1; J: TRBJ2-7; DNA: TGCGCCAGCAGCTTAGCGGACAGGGTCAACGAGCAGTACTTC; CDR3: CASSLADRVNEQYF
size: NA; V: TRBV2; D: NA; J: TRBJ2-1; DNA: TGTGCCAGCAGTCTAGCGCGTAATGAGCAGTTCTTC; CDR3: CASSLARNEQFF
size: NA; V: TRBV23-1; D: NA; J: TRBJ1-6; DNA: TGCTCCCGTTCGGGGTGGGGGGTGAGTTCACCCCTCCACTTT; CDR3: CSRSGWGVSSPLHF
size: NA; V: TRBV30; D: NA; J: TRBJ2-2; DNA: TGTGCCTGGAGTGATACGAACACCGGGGAGCTGTTTTTT; CDR3: CAWSDTNTGELFF
size: NA; V: TRBV29-1; D: TRBD1; J: TRBJ1-1; DNA: TGCAGCGTTGAAGCGGGACAGGGCACTGAAGCTTTCTTT; CDR3: CSVEAGQGTEAFF
size: few; V: TRBV6-5; D: NA; J: TRBJ1-4; DNA: TGTGCCAGCAGCCCCTCGGGTGAAAAACTGTTTTTT; CDR3: CASSPSGEKLFF
size: few; V: TRBV5-1; D: TRBD1; J: TRBJ2-5; DNA: TGCGCCAGCAGCTTGAGGGGGGACAGGCCCCAAGAGACCCAGTACTTC; CDR3: CASSLRGDRPQETQYF
size: NA; V: TRBV9; D: TRBD2; J: TRBJ2-5; DNA: TGTGCCAGCAGCAAGCAAGCGACAGCGGGGTTAGAGACCCAGTACTTC; CDR3: CASSKQATAGLETQYF
size: NA; V: TRBV7-2; D: TRBD2; J: TRBJ2-3; DNA: TGTGCCAGCAGCCCCCCTAGCGGGGGGGGCGCAGATACGCAGTATTTT; CDR3: CASSPPSGGGADTQYF
size: few; V: TRBV5-6; D: TRBD2; J: TRBJ2-7; DNA: TGTGCCAGCAGGTGGGGACTAGCGGGCGAGCAGTACTTC; CDR3: CASRWGLAGEQYF
size: NA; V: TRBV5-6; D: NA; J: TRBJ2-7; DNA: TGTGCCAGCAGCTTGAGGGACGGGAGCTCCTACGAGCAGTACTTC; CDR3: CASSLRDGSSYEQYF
size: NA; V: TRBV4-2; D: TRBD1; J: TRBJ1-2; DNA: TGTGCCAGCAGCCAACCGGGACAGGGGTATGGTGGCTACACCTTC; CDR3: CASSQPGQGYGGYTF
size: few; V: TRBV2; D: NA; J: TRBJ2-1; DNA: TGTGCCAGCAGCAACCCATTACGGGCCTACAATGAGCAGTTCTTC; CDR3: CASSNPLRAYNEQFF
size: NA; V: TRBV4-1; D: TRBD1; J: TRBJ1-5; DNA: TGCGCCAGCAGCCAAAACGGACAGGGAGATCAGCCCCAGCATTTT; CDR3: CASSQNGQGDQPQHF
size: NA; V: TRBV5-4; D: TRBD1; J: TRBJ2-2; DNA: TGTGCCAGCAGCCCCGACAGGGTTTTCGGGGAGCTGTTTTTT; CDR3: CASSPDRVFGELFF